This T cell receptor (beta chain) came from a study of shared clonotypes between healthy human individuals. General study results and limits: What limited the represented genetic and exposure-history diversity was the small number of donors.

Repertoires were generated with immunoSEQ multiplex PCR, while TCRdb's copy carries only in-frame clones and drops some. This sample has about 2 million clones; over 85% occur once, and the top ten carry about 0.13%. This clone was observed a single time. Its antigen is unidentified. Germline assignment: CDR1 MNHNS and CDR2 SASEGT. This CDR3 spans 13 amino acids. With 6 bases removed from V and 2 bases from J, the gap between germline ends came to 7 bases. This receptor was obtained from a man younger than 30 in good health. The sequenced material came from naive CD4+ T cells sorted from blood. Sample subset: CD45RA+ positively selected. The rearrangement joins TRBV6-1 to TRBJ2-2; D remains ambiguous. The CDR3 loop is CASRGVNTGELFF. CDR3 DNA sequence: TGTGCCAGCAGGGGCGTCAACACCGGGGAGCTGTTTTTT.